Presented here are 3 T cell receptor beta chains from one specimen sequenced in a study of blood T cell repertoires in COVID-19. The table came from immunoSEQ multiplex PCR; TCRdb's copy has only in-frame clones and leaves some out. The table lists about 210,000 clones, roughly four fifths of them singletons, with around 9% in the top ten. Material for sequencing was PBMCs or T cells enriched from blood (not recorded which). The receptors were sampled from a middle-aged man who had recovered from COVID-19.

The CDR3 sequence is CASSFSSGANVLTF. CDR3 coding DNA: TGTGCCAGCAGCTTCAGCTCTGGGGCCAACGTCCTGACTTTC. The chain carries TRBV7-9 and TRBJ2-6; no reliable D call. CDR3 size: 14 residues. CDR1 and CDR2 from the germline V gene are SEHNR and FQNEAQ (reference sequence). V lost 3 bases and J 0 bases, leaving 3 bases between the germline ends.

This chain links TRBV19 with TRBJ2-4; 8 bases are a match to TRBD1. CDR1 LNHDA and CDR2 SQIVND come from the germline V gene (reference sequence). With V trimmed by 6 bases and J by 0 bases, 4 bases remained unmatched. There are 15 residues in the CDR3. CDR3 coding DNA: TGTGCCAGTAGCTCAGGGGGCCTAGCCAAAAACATTCAGTACTTC. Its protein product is CASSSGGLAKNIQYF.

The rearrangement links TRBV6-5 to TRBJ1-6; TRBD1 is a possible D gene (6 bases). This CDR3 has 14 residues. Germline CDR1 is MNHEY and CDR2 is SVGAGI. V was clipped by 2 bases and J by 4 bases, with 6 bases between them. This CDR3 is CASSYGQYNSPLHF. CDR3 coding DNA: TGTGCCAGCAGTTACGGACAGTATAATTCACCCCTCCACTTT.